The clone carrying this T cell receptor beta chain showed up just once. This entry belongs to a study of blood T cell repertoires in COVID-19. For the study at large: The samples span acute and convalescent COVID-19 from the United States, Italy and Spain. PBMCs, B-cell-depleted T cells, or T cells provided the cDNA or gDNA that made up the material.

The CDR3 loop spans 15 amino acids. Per germline, CDR1 MGHRA and CDR2 YSYEKL. Trimming pared 1 base from V and 1 base from J, leaving 11 bases between. In the authors' workflow: Amplifying reference gene primers gave estimates of nucleated cell counts. The protocol was immunoSEQ multiplex PCR, while the TCRdb copy is restricted to in-frame clones and leaves out a portion. That table supplies the V and J calls and clone size; D and trimming were determined from the DNA. Among some 400,000 clones, over 65% were seen once, and the ten largest hold 0.85% to 1.3%. The sequenced sample was peripheral blood. The chain carries TRBV4-1 and TRBJ2-7; tentatively, D is TRBD1 (6 bases). The sequence derives from a human donor with acute or convalescent COVID-19. The donor label of this sample is uncertain. The CDR3 protein is CASSQGLQGSYEQYF. The CDR3 nucleotides are TGCGCCAGCAGCCAAGGTTTACAGGGATCCTACGAGCAGTACTTC.